This TCR beta chain stems from a study of Tregs in tolerant kidney transplant recipients. Remarks on this clone: The antigen is not known.

The CDR3 runs to 14 residues. Trimming took 4 bases from V and 8 from J; bases not matched to a gene: 5. CDR1 is SNHLY and CDR2 is FYNNEI in the germline V gene. The table came from immunoSEQ multiplex PCR; TCRdb's copy has only in-frame clones and leaves some out. The table lists 90,000 or so clones, more than 90% of them singletons. The study, taken as a whole, reports: No direct test of biological reproducibility was done here. Expanding Tregs on activated donor B cells appeared to best identify donor-specific TCRbeta clones.

The source is a human donor in good health. The sample consisted of CD8+ T cells from blood. The chain is built from TRBV2 and TRBJ2-1, with 10 bases identical to TRBD2. This CDR3 is CASSAAGGPDEQFF. CDR3 coding DNA: TGTGCCAGCAGTGCAGCGGGGGGGCCTGATGAGCAGTTCTTC.